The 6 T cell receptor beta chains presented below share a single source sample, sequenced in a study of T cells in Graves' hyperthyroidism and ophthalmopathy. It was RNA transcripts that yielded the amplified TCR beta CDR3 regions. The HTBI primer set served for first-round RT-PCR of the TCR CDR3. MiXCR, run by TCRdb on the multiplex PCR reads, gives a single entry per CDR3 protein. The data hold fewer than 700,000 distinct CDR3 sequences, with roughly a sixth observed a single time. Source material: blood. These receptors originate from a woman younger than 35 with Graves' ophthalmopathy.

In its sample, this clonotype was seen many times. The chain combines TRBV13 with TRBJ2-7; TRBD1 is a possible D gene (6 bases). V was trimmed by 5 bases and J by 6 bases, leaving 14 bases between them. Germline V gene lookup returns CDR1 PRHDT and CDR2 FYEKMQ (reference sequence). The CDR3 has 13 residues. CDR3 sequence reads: CASSVDRTSEQYF. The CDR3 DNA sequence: TGTGCCAGCAGCGTCGACAGGACATCCGAGCAGTACTTC. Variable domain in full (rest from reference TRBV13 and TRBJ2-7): AAGVIQSPRHLIKEKRETATLKCYPIPRHDTVYWYQQGPGQDPQFLISFYEKMQSDKGSIPDRFSAQQFSDYHSELNMSSLELGDSALYFCASSVDRTSEQYFGPGTRLTVT.

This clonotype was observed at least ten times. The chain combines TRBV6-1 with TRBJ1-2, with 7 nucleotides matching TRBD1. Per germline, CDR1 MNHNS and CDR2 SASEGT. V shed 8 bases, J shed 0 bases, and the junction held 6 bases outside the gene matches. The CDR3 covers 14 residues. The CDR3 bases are TGTGCCAGCGTGACAGGGTCCTCTAACTATGGCTACACCTTC. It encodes CASVTGSSNYGYTF.

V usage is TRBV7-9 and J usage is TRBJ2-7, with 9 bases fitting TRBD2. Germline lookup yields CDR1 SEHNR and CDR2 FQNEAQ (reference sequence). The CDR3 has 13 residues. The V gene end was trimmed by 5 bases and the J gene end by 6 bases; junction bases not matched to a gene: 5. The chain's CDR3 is CASSPGLASEQYF. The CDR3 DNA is TGTGCCAGCAGCCCGGGACTAGCCAGCGAGCAGTACTTC.

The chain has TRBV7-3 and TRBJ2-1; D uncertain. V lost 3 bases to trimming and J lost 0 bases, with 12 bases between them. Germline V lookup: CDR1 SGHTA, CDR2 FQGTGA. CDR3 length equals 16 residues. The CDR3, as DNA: TGTGCCAGCAGCTTCGGTCCTCTAAGCTCCTACAATGAGCAGTTCTTC. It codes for CASSFGPLSSYNEQFF.

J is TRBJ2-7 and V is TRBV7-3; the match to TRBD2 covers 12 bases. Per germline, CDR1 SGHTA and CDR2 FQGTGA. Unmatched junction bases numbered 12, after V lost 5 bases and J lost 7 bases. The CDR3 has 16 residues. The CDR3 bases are TGTGCCAGCAGCCCCCTCGGGGGTGGACTAGCGGGGGAGCAGTACTTC. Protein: CASSPLGGGLAGEQYF.

The CDR3 DNA sequence: TGTGCCAGCAGTTACCCGCTAGCGGAGGAAGAGACCCAGTACTTC. This gives the protein CASSYPLAEEETQYF. The rearrangement uses TRBV6-9 and TRBJ2-5; 7 bases map to TRBD2. Trimming took 3 bases from V and 3 from J; bases not matched to a gene: 7. This CDR3 has 15 amino acids. CDR1 is MNHGY and CDR2 is SVAAGI in the germline V gene.